The entry below gives a single TCR beta chain sequence along with its context. The antigen is unknown. A second PCR, run for about 7 to 11 cycles, used a sample-barcoded 5' primer plus a J-beta primer mix. TCRdb analysed the 5' RACE reads with MiXCR anew, one entry per CDR3 protein. This sample has about 640,000 distinct CDR3 sequences; under 70% occur once, and the top ten carry about two fifths. The sample comes from a study of blood T cells in healthy people across ages. Overall study findings and caveats: A strong correlation was seen between TCR beta diversity and naive T cell percentage. The study regarded diversity estimates from one million T cells as underestimates.

Donors were healthy Caucasian individuals from Russia aged roughly 6 to 90. Per sample, a minimum of 6.5 million PBMCs were isolated. CDR1 is MGHDK and CDR2 is SYGVNS in the germline V gene. The V end was cut by 6 bases, the J end by 6 bases, with 16 bases between. CDR3 length: 14 residues. The TCR sequence derives from a man aged 55 to 70 in good health. The V call is TRBV25-1, the J call TRBJ2-3; D is tentatively TRBD1 or TRBD2 (5 bases each). Sequencing was carried out using blood. This chain's CDR3 is CASRGRPGEDTQYF. In DNA, the CDR3 is TGTGCCAGCAGGGGGCGTCCCGGGGAGGATACGCAGTATTTT.